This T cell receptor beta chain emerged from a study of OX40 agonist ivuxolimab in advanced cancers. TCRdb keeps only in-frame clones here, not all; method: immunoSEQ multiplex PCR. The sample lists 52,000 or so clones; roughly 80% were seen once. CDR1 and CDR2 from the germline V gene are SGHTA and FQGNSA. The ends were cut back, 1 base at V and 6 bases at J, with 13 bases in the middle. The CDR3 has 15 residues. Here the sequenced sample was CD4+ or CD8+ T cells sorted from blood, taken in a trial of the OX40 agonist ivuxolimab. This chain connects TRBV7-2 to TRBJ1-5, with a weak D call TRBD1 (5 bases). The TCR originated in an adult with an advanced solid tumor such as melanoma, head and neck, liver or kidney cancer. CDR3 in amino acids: CASSLGSGGSQPQHF. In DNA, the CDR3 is TGTGCCAGCAGCTTAGGGTCGGGGGGGAGTCAGCCCCAGCATTTT.